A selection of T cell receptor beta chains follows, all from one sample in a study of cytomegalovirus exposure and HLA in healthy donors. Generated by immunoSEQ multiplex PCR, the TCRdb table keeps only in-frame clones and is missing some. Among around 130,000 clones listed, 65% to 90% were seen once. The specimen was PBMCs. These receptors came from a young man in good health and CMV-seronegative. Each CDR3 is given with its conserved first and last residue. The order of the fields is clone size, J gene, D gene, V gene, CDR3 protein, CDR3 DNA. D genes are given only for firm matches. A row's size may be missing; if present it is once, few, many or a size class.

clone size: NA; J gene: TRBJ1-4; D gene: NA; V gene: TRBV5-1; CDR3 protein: CASSLASGREKLFF; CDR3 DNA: TGCGCCAGCAGCTTGGCTTCGGGGAGGGAAAAACTGTTTTTT
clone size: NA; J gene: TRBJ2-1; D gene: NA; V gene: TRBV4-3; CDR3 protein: CASSLSVLFEQFF; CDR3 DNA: TGCGCCAGCAGCCTCTCAGTGTTATTTGAGCAGTTCTTC
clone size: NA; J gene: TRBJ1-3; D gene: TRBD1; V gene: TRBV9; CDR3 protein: CASSDRPTGGGGNTIYF; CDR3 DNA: TGTGCCAGCAGCGACAGACCCACAGGGGGCGGTGGAAACACCATATATTTT
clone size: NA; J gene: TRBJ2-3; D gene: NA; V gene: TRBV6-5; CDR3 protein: CASSYSIVVTDTQYF; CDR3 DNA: TGTGCCAGCAGTTACTCGATCGTAGTAACAGATACGCAGTATTTT
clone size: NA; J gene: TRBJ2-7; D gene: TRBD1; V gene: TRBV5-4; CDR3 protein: CASSLVSAGGDEQYF; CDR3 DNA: TGTGCCAGCAGCTTGGTGTCGGCAGGGGGAGACGAGCAGTACTTC
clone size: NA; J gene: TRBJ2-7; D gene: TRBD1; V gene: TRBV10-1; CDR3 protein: CASSRGTGYEQYF; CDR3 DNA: TGCGCCAGCAGTAGAGGGACAGGGTACGAGCAGTACTTC
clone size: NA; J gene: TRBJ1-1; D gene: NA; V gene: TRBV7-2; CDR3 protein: CASSHRDTRTEAFF; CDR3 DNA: TGTGCCAGCAGCCACCGGGACACGCGAACTGAAGCTTTCTTT
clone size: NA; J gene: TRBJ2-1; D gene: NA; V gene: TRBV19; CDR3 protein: CASSPSVKNEQFF; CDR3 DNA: TGTGCCAGTAGTCCCTCCGTTAAAAATGAGCAGTTCTTC
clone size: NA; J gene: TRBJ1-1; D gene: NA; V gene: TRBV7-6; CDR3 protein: CASTLNPLDRKNTEAFF; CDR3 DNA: TGTGCCAGCACCTTAAACCCCTTAGACAGGAAAAACACTGAAGCTTTCTTT
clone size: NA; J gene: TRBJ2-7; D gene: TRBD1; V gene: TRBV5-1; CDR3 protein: CASSSRQGESYEQYF; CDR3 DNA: TGCGCCAGCAGCTCCCGGCAGGGGGAGTCCTACGAGCAGTACTTC
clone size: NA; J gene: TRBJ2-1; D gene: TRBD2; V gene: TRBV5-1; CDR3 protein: CASSLRAGGPYNEQFF; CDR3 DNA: TGCGCCAGCAGCTTGAGGGCGGGGGGGCCCTACAATGAGCAGTTCTTC
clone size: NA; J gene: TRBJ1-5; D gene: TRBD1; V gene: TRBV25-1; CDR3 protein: CASSDGDREGQPQHF; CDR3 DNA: TGTGCCAGCAGTGATGGGGACAGGGAAGGCCAGCCCCAGCATTTT
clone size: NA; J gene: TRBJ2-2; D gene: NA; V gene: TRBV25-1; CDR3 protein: CASSELRGGGELFF; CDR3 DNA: TGTGCCAGCAGTGAATTGAGGGGGGGCGGGGAGCTGTTTTTT
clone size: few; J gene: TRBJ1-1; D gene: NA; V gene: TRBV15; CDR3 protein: CATRDYVRSAEAFF; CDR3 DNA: TGTGCCACCAGAGACTACGTACGGAGCGCTGAAGCTTTCTTT
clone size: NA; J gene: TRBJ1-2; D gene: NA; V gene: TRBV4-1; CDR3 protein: CASSQVEDYGYTF; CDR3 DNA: TGCGCCAGCAGCCAAGTCGAGGACTATGGCTACACCTTC
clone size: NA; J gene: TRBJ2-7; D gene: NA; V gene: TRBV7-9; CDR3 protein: CASRPGSTYEQYF; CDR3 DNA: TGTGCCAGCAGGCCAGGGTCAACCTACGAGCAGTACTTC
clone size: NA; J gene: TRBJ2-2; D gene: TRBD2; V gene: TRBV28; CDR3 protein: CASSPPGPLAGNTGELFF; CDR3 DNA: TGTGCCAGCAGTCCACCGGGCCCGCTAGCGGGGAACACCGGGGAGCTGTTTTTT
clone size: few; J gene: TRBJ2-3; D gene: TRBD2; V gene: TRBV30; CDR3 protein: CAWNWISSGNTDTQYF; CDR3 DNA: TGTGCCTGGAACTGGATTTCTAGCGGCAACACAGATACGCAGTATTTT
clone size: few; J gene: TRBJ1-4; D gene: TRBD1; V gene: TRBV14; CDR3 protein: CASSLGRGIREKLFF; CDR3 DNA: TGTGCCAGCAGCCTAGGCAGGGGGATACGGGAAAAACTGTTTTTT
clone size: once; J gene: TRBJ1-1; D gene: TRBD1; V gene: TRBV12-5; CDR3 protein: CASGLGQRQSGAFF; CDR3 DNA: TGTGCTAGTGGCTTGGGACAGAGGCAATCTGGGGCTTTCTTT
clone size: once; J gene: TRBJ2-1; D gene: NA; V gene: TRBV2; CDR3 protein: CASSDLGTTGAYNEQFF; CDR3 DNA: TGTGCCAGCAGCGACCTCGGAACGACAGGCGCCTACAATGAGCAGTTCTTC
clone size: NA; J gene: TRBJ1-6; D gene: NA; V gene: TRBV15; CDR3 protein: CATSGGQSYNSPLHF; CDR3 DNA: TGTGCCACCAGCGGAGGACAGTCTTATAATTCACCCCTCCACTTT
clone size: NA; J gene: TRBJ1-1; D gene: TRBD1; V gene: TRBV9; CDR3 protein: CASRLDGQANTEAFF; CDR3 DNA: TGTGCCAGCAGGCTAGACGGACAGGCGAACACTGAAGCTTTCTTT
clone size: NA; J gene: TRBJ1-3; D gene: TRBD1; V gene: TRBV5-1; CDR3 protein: CASRQGGSSGNTIYF; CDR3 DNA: TGCGCCAGCAGGCAGGGGGGCTCCTCTGGAAACACCATATATTTT
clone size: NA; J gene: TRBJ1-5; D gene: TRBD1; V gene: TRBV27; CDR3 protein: CASSLGQGWQPQHF; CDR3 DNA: TGTGCCAGCAGTCTCGGACAGGGGTGGCAGCCCCAGCATTTT
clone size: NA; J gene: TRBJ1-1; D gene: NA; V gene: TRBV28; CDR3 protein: CASRYNTEAFF; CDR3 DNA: TGTGCCAGCAGGTATAACACTGAAGCTTTCTTT
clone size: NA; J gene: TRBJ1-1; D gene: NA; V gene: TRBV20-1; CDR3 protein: CSARIGGGAFF; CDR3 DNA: TGCAGTGCTAGAATAGGGGGTGGGGCTTTCTTT
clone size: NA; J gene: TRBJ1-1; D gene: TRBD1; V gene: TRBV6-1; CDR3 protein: CASSAFITQGASEAFF; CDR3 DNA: TGTGCCAGCAGTGCCTTCATAACGCAGGGGGCGAGTGAAGCTTTCTTT
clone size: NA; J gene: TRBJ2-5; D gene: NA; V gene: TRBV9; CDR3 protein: CASSRFSETQYF; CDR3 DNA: TGTGCCAGCAGTCGGTTCTCGGAGACCCAGTACTTC
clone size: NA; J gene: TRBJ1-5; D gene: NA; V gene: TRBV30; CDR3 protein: CAWGRQANQPQHF; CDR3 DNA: TGTGCCTGGGGTAGACAGGCCAATCAGCCCCAGCATTTT
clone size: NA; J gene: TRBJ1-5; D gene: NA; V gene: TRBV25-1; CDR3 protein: CASSEYQVGQPQHF; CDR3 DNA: TGTGCCAGCAGTGAATATCAGGTTGGGCAGCCCCAGCATTTT
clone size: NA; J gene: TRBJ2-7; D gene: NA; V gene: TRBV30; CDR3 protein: CACLGGAGSAAGGEQYF; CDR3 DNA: TGTGCCTGCCTTGGGGGCGCAGGTTCGGCCGCTGGGGGCGAGCAGTACTTC
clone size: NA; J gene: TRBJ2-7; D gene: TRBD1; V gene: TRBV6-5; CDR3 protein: CASRNNYRGINEQYF; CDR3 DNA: TGTGCCAGCAGAAATAATTACAGGGGGATCAACGAGCAGTACTTC
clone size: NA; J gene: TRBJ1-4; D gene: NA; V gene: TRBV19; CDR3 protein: CASSIGSNEKLFF; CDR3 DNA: TGTGCCAGTAGTATCGGGTCTAATGAAAAACTGTTTTTT
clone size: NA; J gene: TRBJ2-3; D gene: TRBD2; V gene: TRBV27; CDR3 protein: CATETSGGTDTQYF; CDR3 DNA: TGTGCCACCGAGACTAGCGGGGGTACAGATACGCAGTATTTT
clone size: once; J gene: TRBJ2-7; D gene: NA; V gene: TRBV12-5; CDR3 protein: CASGFSHEQYF; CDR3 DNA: TGTGCTAGTGGTTTCTCCCACGAGCAGTACTTC
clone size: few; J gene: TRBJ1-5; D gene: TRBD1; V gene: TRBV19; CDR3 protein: CASGDSERNQPQHF; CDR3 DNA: TGTGCCAGTGGGGACAGCGAACGTAATCAGCCCCAGCATTTT
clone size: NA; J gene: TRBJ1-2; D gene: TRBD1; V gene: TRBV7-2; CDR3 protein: CASSPLQGQGSGYTF; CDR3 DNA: TGTGCCAGCAGCCCCCTCCAGGGACAGGGAAGTGGCTACACCTTC
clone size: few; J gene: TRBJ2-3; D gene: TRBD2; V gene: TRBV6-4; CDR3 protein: CASSPTSGGTDTQYF; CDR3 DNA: TGTGCCAGCAGTCCAACTAGCGGGGGTACAGATACGCAGTATTTT